This T cell receptor beta chain emerged from a study of T cells in Graves' hyperthyroidism and ophthalmopathy (dated by TCRdb to the late 2010s). Some background on the complete study: Peripheral blood samples were taken at initial diagnosis, before any treatment was given. According to the paper, TCR Vbeta CDR3 sequencing was carried out on 135 peripheral blood samples, which came from 40 to 45 ophthalmopathy, around 74 hyperthyroidism and some 17 progressor patients. Following sampling, methimazole starting at 30 mg daily was given to hyperthyroidism patients, and high-dose intravenous methylprednisolone was given to ophthalmopathy patients. TCR V-J signatures able to tell the groups apart were searched for in a discovery cohort of 100 or so patients, of whom around 43 had Graves' ophthalmopathy and around 57 had stable Graves' hyperthyroidism. The approximately 100 discovery patients were randomly split 7:3 into training and test sets. In addition, the study compared T-cell repertoires in thyroid tissue and in blood from six Graves' hyperthyroidism patients. An independent validation cohort of under 20 hyperthyroidism patients and about 15 patients who later progressed to ophthalmopathy tested prospective prediction of ophthalmopathy. General findings and caveats noted by the study authors: During validation, the model predicted progression to ophthalmopathy a median of around 7 months ahead of onset, with around 70% sensitivity and 72.22% specificity. No statistical method was used to set the sample size in advance, and investigators knew the group allocation. Most expanded thyroid clonotypes (frequency above 0.001) were also detected in blood, a finding suggesting that blood repertoires may reflect thyroid immune responses. A 13 V-J signature model separated ophthalmopathy from stable hyperthyroidism, with approximately 87% sensitivity and 81.08% specificity in cross-validation and 80%/75% in testing.

Amplification of TCR beta CDR3 regions was carried out from RNA transcripts. The first round of RT-PCR for the TCR CDR3 was performed with the HTBI primer set and the Qiagen OneStep RT-PCR kit. Libraries were constructed in a second round of multiplex PCR, after which size selection and purification were carried out. Libraries were sequenced paired-end with 100 bp reads on an Illumina HiSeq2000. In the paper's pipeline: Raw data were processed with SOAPnuke, discarding reads with adapters, uncalled bases, mean Phred below 15, or no exact constant-primer or identifier match. High-quality paired reads were merged with COPE v1.2.5, and unique nucleotide sequences were defined as clonotypes. MiTCR v1.1 was used to align the clonotypes against IMGT TRBV, TRBD and TRBJ reference segments. Only V-J combinations with frequency above 0.0001, covering roughly 99% of repertoires, were analysed. A TCS score was defined as the ratio of F50 (clonal expansion) to E x V (chaos), with BLOSUM62-based TCRdist applied between CDR3 peptides within each V-J. Welch's t-statistics and random forest reduced 500 to 550 V-J features to fewer than 15, which were used in a naive Bayes classifier (R e1071). The public reads were reanalyzed by TCRdb: fastp trimming at Q25, MiXCR alignment, in-frame beta chains only. Under each unique CDR3 protein, matching rows form one entry showing the most common genes and DNA. None of the V and J calls come from the authors' own analysis; TCRdb made them. A total of some 270,000 distinct CDR3 sequences appear in this sample, approximately 12% of them only once. 6% to 8% of the sample is taken by the ten largest.

The CDR3, from cysteine to phenylalanine, totals 15 residues. The entry retains the CDR3 DNA only, 45 bases that are in frame from base 1. Between the V and J ends, shortened by 3 bases and 5 bases respectively, the junction contains 17 bases. CDR1 is given as SGHTA and CDR2 as FQGNSA, both from the germline V gene. The hyperthyroidism patients were between 18 and 65 years old and newly diagnosed, with a disease duration of less than 2 months. Exclusion was applied to patients with uncontrolled infections, other autoimmune diseases, pregnancy or lactation. Clinical symptoms, serum thyroxine and TRAb, thyroid ultrasound, and orbital computed tomography formed the basis for the diagnoses. Blood from progressor patients was drawn when they were first diagnosed with hyperthyroidism, before any ophthalmopathy symptoms appeared. Ficoll-Paque density gradient centrifugation was used to isolate PBMCs from approximately 11 ml of fresh peripheral blood. Progressor patients were initially diagnosed with Graves' hyperthyroidism and developed ophthalmopathy during follow-up. Total RNA was extracted with Trizol reagent, and quality was checked on an Agilent 2100 Bioanalyzer.

This clonotype was recorded at least ten times. The clone's antigen remains unknown. The sample holds no much larger clone one base away, and base qualities are not on file. The receptor was derived from a woman under 40 with Graves' hyperthyroidism that later progressed to Graves' ophthalmopathy. Rearrangement joined TRBV7-2 to TRBJ2-7; the best D guess is TRBD2, with 7 bases matching. Source material: blood. The CDR3 region: CASSFSISGGHEQYF. Read as DNA, the sequence is TGTGCCAGCAGCTTCTCGATTTCGGGGGGCCACGAGCAGTACTTC.